The clone carrying this T cell receptor beta chain was seen a few times. What it binds is not known. This CDR3 comprises 14 residues. The germline CDR1 and CDR2 sequences are SQVTM and ANQGSEA. The V segment lost 7 bases and the J segment 7 bases; nucleotides outside the gene matches: 9. This sample is drawn from a study of T-cell reconstitution after alpha-beta-depleted transplantation in children. Whole-study findings and limits: T-cell counts and diversity were attributed mostly to newly produced T cells one year after transplant.

Library preparation (for TCRbeta) was performed with unique molecular identifiers. One entry per CDR3 protein results from TCRdb running MiXCR on the PCR reads. The sample gives 700,000 to 950,000 distinct CDR3 sequences, roughly 15% of which show up once; around 5.3% is in the top ten. The rearrangement uses TRBV29-1 and TRBJ2-1; 11 nucleotides align to TRBD2. Specimen: PBMCs, mostly from graft donor cells, collected 360 days after TCRalphabeta/CD19-depleted stem cell transplant. This sequence originates from a male patient younger than 18 who had a stem cell transplant for acute lymphoblastic leukemia, so the T cells may come from the graft donor. The CDR3 region has the DNA TGCAGCGCTCACCGACTAGCGGGGTTGAATGAGCAGTTCTTC. It codes for CSAHRLAGLNEQFF.